This is a list of T cell receptor beta chains from one sample in a study of Ad26.COV2.S vaccination and SARS-CoV-2 variants. TCRdb keeps only in-frame clones here, not all; method: immunoSEQ multiplex PCR. The table records approximately 500,000 clones, approximately 90% of them present only once. The sample consisted of peripheral blood, taken in a trial of Ad26.COV2.S vaccine versus placebo. These receptors were obtained from a person between 18 and 60 years old who received the Ad26.COV2.S COVID-19 vaccine or a placebo. Both conserved end residues are trimmed from each CDR3. The size of a clone is reported for some rows only, either as once, few or many, or as a class for expanded clones.

J gene	V gene	clone size	CDR3 protein
TRBJ2-7	TRBV7-9	.	ASSPTALAGNYEQY
TRBJ2-6	TRBV7-3	.	ASSSGRAGANVLT
TRBJ2-5	TRBV28	.	ATSFWETQY
TRBJ1-1	TRBV6-1	few	ASSEGWREAF
TRBJ1-1	TRBV5-6	.	ASSLAVSEAF
TRBJ2-1	TRBV7-2	once	ASSPNGLAEDNEQF
TRBJ2-2	TRBV27	few	ASRRTSGVGELF
TRBJ2-2	TRBV27	.	ASSSQDSRNTGELF
TRBJ2-1	TRBV29-1	.	SVANGGQF
TRBJ2-7	TRBV10-3	.	AIRMRDRAYEQY
TRBJ2-5	TRBV9	.	ASSVGPRGETQY
TRBJ1-3	TRBV10-1	.	ASTLPPSSGNTIY
TRBJ1-1	TRBV6-5	.	ASSYTGGARYTEAF
TRBJ1-2	TRBV6-5	once	ASISERKGYGYT
TRBJ2-2	TRBV5-5	.	ASSLLQMNTGELF
TRBJ2-7	TRBV5-6	.	ASSFWRAGGEVYEQY
TRBJ1-2	TRBV6-5	.	ASTPGDSSNYGYT
TRBJ1-6	TRBV7-9	many	ASSRTGGPVSSYNSPLH
TRBJ1-4	TRBV28	.	ASSPWREKTNEKLF
TRBJ2-3	TRBV19	.	ASSIRGDGTDTQY
TRBJ2-1	TRBV4-3	.	ASSMHNEQF
TRBJ2-5	TRBV11-2	.	ASSLGFTPQETQY
TRBJ1-2	TRBV5-1	.	ASSLERDYGYT
TRBJ1-5	TRBV4-3	once	ASSQGQGGTQH
TRBJ1-5	TRBV5-6	.	ASSLARRGQPQH
TRBJ1-5	TRBV30	.	AWNAGSQGGNQPQH
TRBJ2-3	TRBV6-5	.	ASSRGTGGLYTQY
.	TRBV28	.	ASSSPGTGTAYEQY
TRBJ2-2	TRBV29-1	.	SVGSLAPGELF
TRBJ2-7	TRBV6-2/TRBV6-3	.	ASSYGQRGEQY
TRBJ1-6	TRBV7-9	few	ASRVDGEGSPLH
TRBJ1-5	TRBV6-2/TRBV6-3	once	ASSYRGRDYSNQPQH
TRBJ2-7	TRBV25-1	.	ASSAALAGLYEQY
TRBJ2-3	TRBV30	.	AWAPGQSTQY
TRBJ1-2	TRBV5-1	.	ASSIGTGGVGYT
TRBJ2-7	TRBV27	.	ASSLGGSYEQY
TRBJ2-5	TRBV15	.	ATSGDPGETQY
TRBJ2-3	TRBV5-1	.	ASSSGPLDTQY
TRBJ2-1	TRBV28	.	ASSLEESYNEQF
TRBJ2-7	TRBV28	.	ASRTGTARYEQY
TRBJ1-5	TRBV23-1	.	ASSQWTGERQPQH
TRBJ1-4	TRBV7-3	.	ASSIGTVVNEKLF
TRBJ1-5	TRBV30	.	AWSDRGQPQH
TRBJ1-5	TRBV23-1	.	ATNNQPQH
TRBJ1-5	TRBV19	.	ASSSPRGYDQPQH
TRBJ1-2	TRBV28	.	ASSLSDRVAGYT
TRBJ1-5	TRBV28	.	AILGGSQPQH
TRBJ2-4	TRBV21-1	.	ASTQSIAKNIQY
TRBJ1-2	TRBV30	.	ANTRGSNYGYT
TRBJ2-2	TRBV30	.	AWSVLAAGAGELF
TRBJ2-1	TRBV18	.	ASSPTTGVNEQF